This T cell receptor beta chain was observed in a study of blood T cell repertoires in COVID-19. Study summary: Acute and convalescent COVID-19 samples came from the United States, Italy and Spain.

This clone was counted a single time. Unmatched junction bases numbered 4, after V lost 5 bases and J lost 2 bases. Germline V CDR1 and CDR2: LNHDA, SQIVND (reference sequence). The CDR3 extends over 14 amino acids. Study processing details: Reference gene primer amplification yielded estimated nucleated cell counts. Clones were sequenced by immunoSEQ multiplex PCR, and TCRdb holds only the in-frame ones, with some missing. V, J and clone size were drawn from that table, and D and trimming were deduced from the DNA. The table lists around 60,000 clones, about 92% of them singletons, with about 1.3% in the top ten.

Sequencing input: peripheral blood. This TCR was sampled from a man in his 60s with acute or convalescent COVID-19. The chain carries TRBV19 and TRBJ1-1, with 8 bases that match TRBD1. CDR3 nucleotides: TGTGCCAGTAGTCGACAGGGGCTAAACACTGAAGCTTTCTTT. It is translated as CASSRQGLNTEAFF.